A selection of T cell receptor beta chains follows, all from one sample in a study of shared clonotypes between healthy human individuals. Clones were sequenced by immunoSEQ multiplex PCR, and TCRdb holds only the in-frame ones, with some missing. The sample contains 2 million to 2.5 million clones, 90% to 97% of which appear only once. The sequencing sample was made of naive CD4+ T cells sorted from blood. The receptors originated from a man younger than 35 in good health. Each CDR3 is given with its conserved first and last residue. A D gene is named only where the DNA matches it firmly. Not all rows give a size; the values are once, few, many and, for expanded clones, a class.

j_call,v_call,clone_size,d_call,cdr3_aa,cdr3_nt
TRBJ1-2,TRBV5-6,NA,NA,CASRAIEAHYGYTF,TGTGCCAGCAGGGCTATCGAGGCTCACTATGGCTACACCTTC
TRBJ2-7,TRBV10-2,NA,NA,CASSRNRDTYEQYF,TGCGCCAGCAGCCGCAACAGGGACACCTACGAGCAGTACTTC
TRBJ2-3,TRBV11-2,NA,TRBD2,CASSLTGLVTDTQYF,TGTGCCAGCAGCCTAACGGGACTAGTGACAGATACGCAGTATTTT
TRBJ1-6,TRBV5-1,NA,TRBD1,CASSLEGQGGSPLHF,TGCGCCAGCAGCTTGGAGGGACAGGGGGGATCACCCCTCCACTTT
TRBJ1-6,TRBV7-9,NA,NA,CASSFTDPENSPLHF,TGTGCCAGCAGCTTTACCGACCCAGAGAATTCACCCCTCCACTTT
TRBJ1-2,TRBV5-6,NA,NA,CASSLTGYGYTF,TGTGCCAGCAGCTTGACAGGGTACGGCTACACCTTC
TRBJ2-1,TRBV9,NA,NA,CASSVTGAYNEQFF,TGTGCCAGCAGCGTAACGGGAGCCTACAATGAGCAGTTCTTC
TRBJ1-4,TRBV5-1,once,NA,CASSPGPAASEKLFF,TGCGCCAGCAGCCCCGGACCAGCCGCAAGTGAAAAACTGTTTTTT
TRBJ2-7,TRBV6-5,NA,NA,CASSYVGETYEQYF,TGTGCCAGCAGTTACGTTGGGGAAACCTACGAGCAGTACTTC
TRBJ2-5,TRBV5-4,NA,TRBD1,CASSLVGQRSQETQYF,TGTGCCAGCAGCTTGGTGGGACAGAGGAGCCAAGAGACCCAGTACTTC
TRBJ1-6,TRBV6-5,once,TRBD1,CASKDRVGYNSPLHF,TGTGCCAGCAAAGACAGGGTCGGGTATAATTCACCCCTCCACTTT
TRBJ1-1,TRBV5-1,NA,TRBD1,CASRAGTGGSEAFF,TGCGCCAGCAGGGCCGGGACAGGGGGATCTGAAGCTTTCTTT
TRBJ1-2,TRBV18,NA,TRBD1,CASSQGQTLNYGYTF,TGTGCCAGCTCACAGGGACAGACTCTTAACTATGGCTACACCTTC
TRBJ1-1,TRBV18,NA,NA,CASSRGWGTEAFF,TGTGCCAGCTCACGGGGGTGGGGAACTGAAGCTTTCTTT
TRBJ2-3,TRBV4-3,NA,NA,CASSQDAARTDTQYF,TGCGCCAGCAGCCAAGATGCGGCGCGCACAGATACGCAGTATTTT
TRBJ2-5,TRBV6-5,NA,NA,CASSYSIAQGETQYF,TGTGCCAGCAGTTACTCGATTGCGCAAGGGGAGACCCAGTACTTC
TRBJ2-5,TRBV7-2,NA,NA,CASSLPSGETQYF,TGTGCCAGCAGCTTACCCAGCGGGGAGACCCAGTACTTC
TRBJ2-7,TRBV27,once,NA,CASSSVGEQYF,TGTGCCAGCAGTTCTGTCGGGGAGCAGTACTTC
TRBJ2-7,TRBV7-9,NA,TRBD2,CASSPASGSYEQYF,TGTGCCAGCAGCCCCGCTAGCGGGAGTTACGAGCAGTACTTC
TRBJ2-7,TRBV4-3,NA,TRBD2,CASSPVLAGNYEQYF,TGCGCCAGCAGCCCCGTACTAGCGGGGAACTACGAGCAGTACTTC
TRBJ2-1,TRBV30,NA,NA,CAWSVPRTTHNEQFF,TGTGCCTGGAGTGTCCCCCGGACTACACACAATGAGCAGTTCTTC
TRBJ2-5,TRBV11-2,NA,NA,CASSLGETQYF,TGTGCCAGCAGCTTAGGGGAGACCCAGTACTTC
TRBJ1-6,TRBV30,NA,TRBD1,CAGTGTGTSPLHF,TGTGCCGGAACCGGGACAGGCACTTCACCCCTCCACTTT
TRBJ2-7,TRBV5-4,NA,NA,CASSLGHGGQAYYEQYF,TGTGCCAGCAGCTTGGGTCACGGAGGGCAGGCGTACTACGAGCAGTACTTC
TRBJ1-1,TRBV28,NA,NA,CASSLSSTMNTEAFF,TGTGCCAGCAGTTTATCGAGCACCATGAACACTGAAGCTTTCTTT
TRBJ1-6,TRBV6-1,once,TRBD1,CGGGGSYNSPLHF,TGTGGAGGGGGCGGATCCTATAATTCACCCCTCCACTTT
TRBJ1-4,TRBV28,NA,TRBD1,CASSPGTGGGNNEKLFF,TGTGCCAGCAGCCCCGGGACAGGGGGAGGGAATAATGAAAAACTGTTTTTT
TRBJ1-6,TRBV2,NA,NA,CASSQSGRRSPLHF,TGTGCCAGCAGTCAATCAGGGCGCCGGTCACCCCTCCACTTT
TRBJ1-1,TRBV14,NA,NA,CASSQEPRFYPMNTEAFF,TGTGCCAGCAGCCAAGAACCCAGATTCTACCCCATGAACACTGAAGCTTTCTTT
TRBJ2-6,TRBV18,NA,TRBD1,CASSLMWTGGAAGANVLTF,TGTGCCAGCTCACTCATGTGGACAGGGGGCGCCGCTGGGGCCAACGTCCTGACTTTC
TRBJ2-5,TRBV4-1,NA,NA,CASSQAFDSLGETQYF,TGCGCCAGCAGCCAAGCCTTCGACAGCCTAGGGGAGACCCAGTACTTC
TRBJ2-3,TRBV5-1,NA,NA,CASSLLDSYFTDTQYF,TGCGCCAGCAGCTTGTTGGACAGCTATTTCACAGATACGCAGTATTTT
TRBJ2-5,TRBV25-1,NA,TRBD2,CASGPAGGVETQYF,TGTGCCAGCGGCCCAGCGGGAGGGGTGGAGACCCAGTACTTC
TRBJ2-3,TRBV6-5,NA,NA,CASSYSSGLSTDTQYF,TGTGCCAGCAGTTACTCGTCCGGGCTCTCCACAGATACGCAGTATTTT
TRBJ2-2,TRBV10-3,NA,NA,CAISESRGPNTGELFF,TGTGCCATCAGTGAGTCGCGCGGACCGAACACCGGGGAGCTGTTTTTT
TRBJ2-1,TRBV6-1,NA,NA,CASSPGERGEQFF,TGTGCCAGCAGTCCAGGGGAGAGGGGTGAGCAGTTCTTC
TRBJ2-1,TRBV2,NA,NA,CASRADAGEQFF,TGTGCCAGCAGGGCCGACGCAGGTGAGCAGTTCTTC
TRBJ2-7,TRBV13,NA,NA,CASSFATGSYEQYF,TGTGCCAGCAGCTTCGCCACAGGGTCCTACGAGCAGTACTTC
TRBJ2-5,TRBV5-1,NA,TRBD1,CASSFWTGQETQYF,TGCGCCAGCAGCTTTTGGACAGGCCAAGAGACCCAGTACTTC
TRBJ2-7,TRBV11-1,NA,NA,CASSLAQAYEQYF,TGTGCCAGCAGCTTAGCGCAAGCCTACGAGCAGTACTTC
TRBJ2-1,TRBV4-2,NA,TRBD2,CASSRRGGYNEQFF,TGTGCCAGCAGCCGACGCGGGGGCTACAATGAGCAGTTCTTC
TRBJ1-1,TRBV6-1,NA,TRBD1,CASREYQDRANTEAFF,TGTGCCAGCAGGGAATACCAGGACAGGGCGAACACTGAAGCTTTCTTT
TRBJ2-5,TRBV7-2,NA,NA,CASSFTGQKETQYF,TGTGCCAGCAGCTTCACAGGCCAGAAAGAGACCCAGTACTTC
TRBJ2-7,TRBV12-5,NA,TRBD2,CASGLGAWTSGRPYEQYF,TGTGCTAGTGGTTTGGGGGCCTGGACTAGCGGGAGGCCCTACGAGCAGTACTTC
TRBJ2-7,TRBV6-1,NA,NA,CASNRAPPEEQYF,TGTGCCAGCAACCGGGCCCCACCAGAGGAGCAGTACTTC
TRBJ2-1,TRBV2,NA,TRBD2,CASRSGGATNEQFF,TGTGCCAGCAGGAGCGGGGGGGCTACGAATGAGCAGTTCTTC
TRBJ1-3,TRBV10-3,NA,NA,CAISDSLASGNTIYF,TGTGCCATCAGTGATAGTTTAGCATCTGGAAACACCATATATTTT
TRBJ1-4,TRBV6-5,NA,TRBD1,CASKETGGNEKLFF,TGTGCCAGCAAAGAGACAGGGGGTAATGAAAAACTGTTTTTT
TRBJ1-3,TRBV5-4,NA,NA,CASSAGPASGNTIYF,TGTGCCAGCAGCGCCGGACCGGCCTCTGGAAACACCATATATTTT
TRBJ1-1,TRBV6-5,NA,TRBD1,CASTDRVVAFF,TGTGCCAGCACGGACAGGGTGGTAGCTTTCTTT
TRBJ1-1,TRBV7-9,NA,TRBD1,CASSLAGTGNTEAFF,TGTGCCAGCAGCTTAGCCGGGACAGGGAACACTGAAGCTTTCTTT
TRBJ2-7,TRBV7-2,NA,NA,CASSLAGLPSYEQYF,TGTGCCAGCAGCTTAGCGGGGCTCCCCTCCTACGAGCAGTACTTC
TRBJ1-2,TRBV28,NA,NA,CASSLRTSVGNYGYTF,TGTGCCAGCAGTCTAAGGACCTCGGTGGGGAACTATGGCTACACCTTC
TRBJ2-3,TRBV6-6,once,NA,CASSYSGSPFTDTQYF,TGTGCCAGCAGTTACTCCGGGTCGCCTTTTACAGATACGCAGTATTTT
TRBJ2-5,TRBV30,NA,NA,CAWSRFGQQETQYF,TGTGCCTGGAGTAGGTTCGGGCAGCAAGAGACCCAGTACTTC